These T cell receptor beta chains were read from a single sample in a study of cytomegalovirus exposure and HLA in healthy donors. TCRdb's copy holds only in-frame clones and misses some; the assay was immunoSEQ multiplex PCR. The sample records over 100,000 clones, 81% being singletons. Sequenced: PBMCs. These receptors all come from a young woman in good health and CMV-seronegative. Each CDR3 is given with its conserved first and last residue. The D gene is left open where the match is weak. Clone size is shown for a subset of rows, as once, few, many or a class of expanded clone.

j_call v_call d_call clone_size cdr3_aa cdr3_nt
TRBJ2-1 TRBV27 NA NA CATRPGTIYNEQFF TGTGCCACCAGACCAGGTACAATATACAATGAGCAGTTCTTC
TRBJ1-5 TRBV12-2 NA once CASRPETSTGGIDQPQHF TGTGCAAGTCGCCCAGAAACGTCGACAGGGGGTATCGATCAGCCCCAGCATTTT
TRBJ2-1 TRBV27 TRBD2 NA CASEAGTSGRENEQFF TGTGCCAGCGAAGCCGGGACTAGCGGGAGGGAAAATGAGCAGTTCTTC
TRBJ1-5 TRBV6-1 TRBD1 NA CASTQGTDSNQPQHF TGTGCCAGCACTCAAGGGACAGATAGCAATCAGCCCCAGCATTTT
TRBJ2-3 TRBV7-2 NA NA CASSFYSDTQYF TGTGCCAGCAGCTTTTATTCAGATACGCAGTATTTT
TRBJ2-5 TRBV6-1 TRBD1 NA CASKPQGLETQYF TGTGCCAGCAAACCACAGGGGCTGGAGACCCAGTACTTC
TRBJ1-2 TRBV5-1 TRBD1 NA CASSSTGGGYGYTF TGCGCCAGCAGCTCGACAGGGGGAGGCTATGGCTACACCTTC
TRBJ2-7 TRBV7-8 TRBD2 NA CASSFRLAGNYEQYF TGTGCCAGCAGCTTCCGACTAGCGGGGAACTACGAGCAGTACTTC
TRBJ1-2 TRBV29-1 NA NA CSVENVREPVNYGYTF TGCAGCGTTGAAAACGTTAGGGAGCCCGTGAACTATGGCTACACCTTC
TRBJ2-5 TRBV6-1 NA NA CASESGHLGETQYF TGTGCCAGCGAATCGGGACACCTGGGAGAGACCCAGTACTTC
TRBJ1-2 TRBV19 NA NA CASSMGDSGYTF TGTGCCAGTAGTATGGGCGACAGTGGCTACACCTTC
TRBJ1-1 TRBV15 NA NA CATSRDIAGDTEAFF TGTGCCACCAGCAGAGATATCGCGGGAGACACTGAAGCTTTCTTT
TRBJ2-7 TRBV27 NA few CASSEHGDTRTANF TGTGCCAGCAGTGAACACGGTGACACCCGCACGGCGAACTTC
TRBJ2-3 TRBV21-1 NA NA CASSKAGGTSWHTQYF TGTGCCAGCAGCAAAGCCGGAGGGACTAGCTGGCATACGCAGTATTTT
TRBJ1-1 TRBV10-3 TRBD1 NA CAISVRQGVTEAFF TGTGCCATCAGCGTACGACAGGGTGTAACTGAAGCTTTCTTT
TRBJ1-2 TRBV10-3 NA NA CAISESADFGSGYTF TGTGCCATCAGTGAGTCAGCGGACTTTGGGAGTGGCTACACCTTC
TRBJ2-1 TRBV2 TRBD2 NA CASSGEGSWNEQFF TGTGCCAGCAGTGGGGAGGGGAGTTGGAATGAGCAGTTCTTC
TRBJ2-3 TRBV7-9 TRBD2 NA CASSSLVGASGSWDTQYF TGTGCCAGCAGCTCGCTCGTAGGTGCTAGCGGGTCTTGGGATACGCAGTATTTT
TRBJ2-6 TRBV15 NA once CATSERRVISGANVLTF TGTGCCACCAGCGAGAGGCGGGTTATCTCTGGGGCCAACGTCCTGACTTTC
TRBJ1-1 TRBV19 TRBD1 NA CASSPGGHTSMNTEAFF TGTGCCAGTAGCCCAGGGGGGCACACGTCCATGAACACTGAAGCTTTCTTT
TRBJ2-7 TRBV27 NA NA CASRVRGRAGHYEQYF TGTGCCAGCCGAGTTCGAGGGAGAGCGGGCCACTACGAGCAGTACTTC
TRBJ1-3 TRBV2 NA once CASRGGSSLSGNTIYF TGTGCCAGCCGCGGTGGGAGCTCCCTCTCTGGAAACACCATATATTTT
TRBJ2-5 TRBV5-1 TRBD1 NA CASSSQGIQETQYF TGCGCCAGCAGCTCACAGGGGATACAAGAGACCCAGTACTTC
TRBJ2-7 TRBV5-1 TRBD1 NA CASSFGGTGAYEQYF TGCGCCAGCAGCTTTGGGGGGACAGGAGCCTACGAGCAGTACTTC
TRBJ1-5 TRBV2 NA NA CASTRGRGNNQPQHF TGTGCCAGCACGCGGGGGCGGGGGAACAATCAGCCCCAGCATTTT
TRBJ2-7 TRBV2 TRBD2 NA CASSYEAGYEQYF TGTGCCAGCAGTTACGAAGCGGGGTACGAGCAGTACTTC
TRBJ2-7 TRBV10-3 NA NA CAIMRSSYEQYF TGTGCCATCATGAGGAGCTCCTACGAGCAGTACTTC
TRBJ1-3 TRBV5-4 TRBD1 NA CASSWNRGLSSGNTIYF TGTGCCAGCAGCTGGAACAGGGGCCTAAGCTCTGGAAACACCATATATTTT
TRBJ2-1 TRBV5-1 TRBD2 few CASSLASGSPSYNEQFF TGCGCCAGCAGCTTGGCTAGCGGGTCGCCCTCCTACAATGAGCAGTTCTTC
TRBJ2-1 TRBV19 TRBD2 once CASSKASGVYNEQFF TGTGCCAGTAGTAAGGCTAGCGGCGTCTACAATGAGCAGTTCTTC
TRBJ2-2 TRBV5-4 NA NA CASSPDTDTGELFF TGTGCCAGCAGCCCCGACACCGACACCGGGGAGCTGTTTTTT
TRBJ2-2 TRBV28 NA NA CASSLEGPGELFF TGTGCCAGCAGTTTGGAGGGGCCCGGGGAGCTGTTTTTT
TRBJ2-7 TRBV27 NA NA CASSYAGRGSYEQYF TGTGCCAGCAGTTATGCGGGGAGAGGATCCTACGAGCAGTACTTC
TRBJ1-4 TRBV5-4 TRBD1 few CASSLRGQSNEKLFF TGTGCCAGCAGCTTGAGGGGACAGAGTAATGAAAAACTGTTTTTT
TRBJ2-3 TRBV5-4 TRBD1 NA CASSDIETGGRTDTQYF TGTGCCAGCAGCGATATAGAGACAGGGGGCAGGACAGATACGCAGTATTTT
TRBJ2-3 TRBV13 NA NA CASSPGASGYTDTQYF TGTGCCAGCAGCCCAGGGGCTAGCGGATATACAGATACGCAGTATTTT
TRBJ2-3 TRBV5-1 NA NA CASSLQGTDTQYF TGCGCCAGCAGCTTGCAGGGCACAGATACGCAGTATTTT